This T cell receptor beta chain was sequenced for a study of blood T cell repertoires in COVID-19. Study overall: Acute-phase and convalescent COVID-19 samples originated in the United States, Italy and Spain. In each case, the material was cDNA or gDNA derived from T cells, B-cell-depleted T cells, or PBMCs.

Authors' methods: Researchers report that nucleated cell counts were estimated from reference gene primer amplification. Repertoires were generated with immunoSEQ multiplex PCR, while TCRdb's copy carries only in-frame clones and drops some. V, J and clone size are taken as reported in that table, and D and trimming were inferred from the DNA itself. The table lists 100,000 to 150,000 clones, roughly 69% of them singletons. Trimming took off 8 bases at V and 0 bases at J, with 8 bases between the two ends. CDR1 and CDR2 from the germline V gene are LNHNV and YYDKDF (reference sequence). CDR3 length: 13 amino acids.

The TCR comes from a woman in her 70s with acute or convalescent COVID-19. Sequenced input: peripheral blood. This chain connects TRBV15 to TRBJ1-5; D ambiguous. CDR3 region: CATGSNSNQPQHF. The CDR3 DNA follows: TGTGCCACCGGCTCGAATAGCAATCAGCCCCAGCATTTT.